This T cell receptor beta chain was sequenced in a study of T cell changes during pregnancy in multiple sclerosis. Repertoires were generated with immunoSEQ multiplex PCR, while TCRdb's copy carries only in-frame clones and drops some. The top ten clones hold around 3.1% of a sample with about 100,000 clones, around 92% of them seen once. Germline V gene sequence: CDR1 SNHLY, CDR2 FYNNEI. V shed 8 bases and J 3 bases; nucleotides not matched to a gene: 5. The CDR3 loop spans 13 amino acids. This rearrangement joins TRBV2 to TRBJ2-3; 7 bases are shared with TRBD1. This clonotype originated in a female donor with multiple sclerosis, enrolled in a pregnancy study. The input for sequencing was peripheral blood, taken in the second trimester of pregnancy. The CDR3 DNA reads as TGTGCCAGCTTCGACAGGGCAACAGATACGCAGTATTTT. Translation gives CASFDRATDTQYF.